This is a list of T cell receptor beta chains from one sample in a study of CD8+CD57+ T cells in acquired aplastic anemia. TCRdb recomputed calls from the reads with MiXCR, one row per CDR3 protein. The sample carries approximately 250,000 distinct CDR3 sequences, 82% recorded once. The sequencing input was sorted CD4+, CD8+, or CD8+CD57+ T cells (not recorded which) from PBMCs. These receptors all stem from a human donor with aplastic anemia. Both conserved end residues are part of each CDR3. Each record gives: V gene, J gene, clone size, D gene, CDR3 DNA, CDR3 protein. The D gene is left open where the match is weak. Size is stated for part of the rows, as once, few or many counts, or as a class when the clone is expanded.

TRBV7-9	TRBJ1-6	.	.	TGTGCCAGCAGCCCAGCACAGGGCGGCTATAATTCACCCCTCCACTTT	CASSPAQGGYNSPLHF
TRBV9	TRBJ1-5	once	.	TGTGCCAGCAGCGAGGGGTATAGCAAAAATCCCCAGCATTTT	CASSEGYSKNPQHF
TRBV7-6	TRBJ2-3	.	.	TGTGCCAGCAGCTTAGCGGGCGCTAGCGCTACGACGCATTTT	CASSLAGASATTHF
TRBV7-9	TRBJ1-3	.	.	TGTGCCAGCAGCTTATTCGGGACTTATGAAAACACCATATATTTT	CASSLFGTYENTIYF
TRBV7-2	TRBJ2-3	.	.	TGTGCCAGCAGCTTAGCAGGCGGGGACCAAGATAAAGCTTATTTT	CASSLAGGDQDKAYF
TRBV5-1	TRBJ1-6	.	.	TGCGCCAGCAGCTCAGGAGCGGGCACAGGTAATTCACCCCTCCACTTT	CASSSGAGTGNSPLHF
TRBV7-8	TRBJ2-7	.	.	TGTGCCAGCAGCGTGCTGGGACCCCCACATAACGAGCAGTACTTC	CASSVLGPPHNEQYF
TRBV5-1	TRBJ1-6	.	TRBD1	TGTGCCAGCAGCTTGGACAGGGGTGCACCTATCCACTTT	CASSLDRGAPIHF
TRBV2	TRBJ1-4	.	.	TGTGCCACCAGCCGGGACGGCGCAACTAAGGAAAAACTGTTTTTT	CATSRDGATKEKLFF
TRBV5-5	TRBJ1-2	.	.	TGTGCCAGCAGCCATACAGATAGCGCCGACTATGGCTACACCTTC	CASSHTDSADYGYTF
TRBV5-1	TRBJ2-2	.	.	TGCGCCAGCAGCGTTGAGGGACGGTCGAACACCGGGGAGCTGTTTTTT	CASSVEGRSNTGELFF
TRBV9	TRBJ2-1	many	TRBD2	TGTGCCAGCAGCGTGACTAGCTCGAATGAGCAGTTCTTC	CASSVTSSNEQFF
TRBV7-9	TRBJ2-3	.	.	TGTGCCAGCAGCTTAGAAAGAAGCGTGGCAAATACGCAGTATTTT	CASSLERSVANTQYF
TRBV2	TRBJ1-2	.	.	TGTGCCAGCAGAGTAGCGGGAGGTCCCGGCTACACCTTC	CASRVAGGPGYTF